This T cell receptor (beta chain) is from a study of cytomegalovirus exposure and HLA in healthy donors. Between the trimmed V and J ends, which lost 2 bases and 1 base, there was a span of 9 bases. The germline V gene has CDR1 MDHEN and CDR2 SYDVKM. This CDR3 comprises 14 residues. PCR used 60 Vbeta primers and 13 Jbeta primers. Profiled with immunoSEQ multiplex PCR; TCRdb holds only in-frame clones, not every one. The sample includes 170,000 or so clones, around 80% of them seen just once. The V call is TRBV28, the J call TRBJ2-7; the D gene is possibly TRBD1 (5 bases). The source of this sequence is a woman aged 50 to 60 in good health and CMV-seropositive. The sequencing input was PBMCs. CDR3 in amino acids: CASSLGPGSYEQYF. The CDR3 bases are TGTGCCAGCAGTTTAGGACCAGGGTCCTACGAGCAGTACTTC.